This passage covers 11 T cell receptor beta chains from one sample sequenced in a study of metastatic and nonmetastatic thyroid tumors. Thyroid surgery took place with no prior treatment in any patient. TCRdb ran MiXCR on the PCR reads. In the table there are about 49,000 clones, less than 5% of which are singletons. Sequenced: blood. The source is a female donor with papillary thyroid cancer or a benign thyroid nodule (not recorded which). Some clones in this sample may be carry-over from other donors' samples.

This clone was seen a few times. The V and J genes are TRBV6-2 or TRBV6-3 and TRBJ1-6; perhaps TRBD1 as D (6 bases). CDR3 size: 14 residues. With 5 bases removed from V and 9 bases from J, the gap between germline ends came to 14 bases. Germline CDR1 MNHEY, CDR2 SVGEGT. The DNA of the CDR3 is TGTGCCAGCAGTGGGCCAGGGGTCCTTTCACCCCTCCACTTT. Residues: CASSGPGVLSPLHF.

V gene TRBV27 combines with J gene TRBJ2-1; tentatively, D is TRBD1 or TRBD2 (5 bases each). Germline loops: CDR1 MNHEY, CDR2 SMNVEV (reference sequence). Between the trimmed V and J ends, which lost 9 bases and 8 bases, there was a span of 29 bases. The CDR3 sequence is 17 residues long. CDR3 DNA sequence: TGTGCCAGTGGTTTATCGAGGGGACCTCGCCTAGGCGATGAGCAGTTCTTC. As protein: CASGLSRGPRLGDEQFF.

Points on this clone: In this CDR3 the conserved last residue, phenylalanine or tryptophan, is missing, so a read error is likely. This chain joins TRBV19 and TRBJ1-5; TRBD1 matches at 7 bases. CDR1 is LNHDA, CDR2 SQIVND, per germline (reference sequence). The CDR3 is 16 residues long. J was trimmed by 7 bases and V by 3 bases; bases with no gene match: 12. CDR3 DNA sequence: TGTGCCAGTAGTATGTCCCAACAGGGGTCAGGGCAGCCCCAGCATCTT. Translating it yields CASSMSQQGSGQPQHL.

This clone occurred many times. The chain recombines TRBV6-1 with TRBJ1-2, with D perhaps matching TRBD1 (5 bases). CDR1 and CDR2 from the germline V gene are MNHNS and SASEGT. V gave up 4 bases and J gave up 4 bases, with 16 bases separating them. The CDR3 length is 15 residues. This CDR3 is CASSAGFGGSYGYTF. CDR3 nucleotide sequence: TGTGCCAGCAGTGCCGGGTTCGGGGGATCCTATGGCTACACCTTC.

This clone was recorded many times. The chain has TRBV7-2 and TRBJ1-5; D is ambiguous. The ends were cut back, 1 base at V and 4 bases at J, with 5 bases in the middle. The CDR3 contains 13 residues. Germline CDR1 is SGHTA and CDR2 is FQGNSA. Written as DNA, the CDR3 is TGTGCCAGCAGCTTAGTGTTAAATCAGCCCCAGCATTTT. Its translation: CASSLVLNQPQHF. The entire variable domain, with the rest obtained from reference TRBV7-2 and TRBJ1-5, is as follows: GAGVSQSPSNKVTEKGKDVELRCDPISGHTALYWYRQSLGQGLEFLIYFQGNSAPDKSGLPSDRFSAERTGGSVSTLTIQRTQQEDSAVYLCASSLVLNQPQHFGDGTRLSIL.

Ten or more counts support this clone. This chain connects TRBV20-1 to TRBJ2-1, with TRBD2 matching over 9 bases. V shed 6 bases, J shed 8 bases, and the junction held 17 bases outside the gene matches. CDR1 is DFQATT, CDR2 SNEGSKA, per germline (reference sequence). This CDR3 has 16 amino acids. CDR3 loop: CSAPPGSGSLRDEQFF. The CDR3 DNA sequence: TGCAGTGCCCCACCGGGTAGCGGGAGTTTGAGAGATGAGCAGTTCTTC.

A note on this clone: Relative to the germline gene, one junction end is altered; a read error may explain this. The chain employs TRBV12-5 and TRBJ1-1, with 8 bases fitting TRBD1. Germline assignment: CDR1 LGHNT and CDR2 FRNRAP. There are 16 residues in the CDR3. DNA of the CDR3: TGTGCTAGTGGTTTAGAGCAGGGGGCGGGGGTCACTGAAGATTTCTTT. Protein product: CASGLEQGAGVTEDFF.

This clone was detected many times. The chain combines TRBV27 with TRBJ1-5, with TRBD1 matching over 8 bases. With V trimmed by 3 bases and J by 9 bases, 10 bases remained unmatched. Germline assignment: CDR1 MNHEY and CDR2 SMNVEV (reference sequence). The CDR3 totals 15 residues. The CDR3 spells CASSFTGTGLGPQHF. CDR3 in DNA: TGTGCCAGCAGTTTCACCGGGACAGGCCTAGGGCCCCAGCATTTT.

This clone occurred a few times. This may be a read error: a much more frequent sequence differs by one nucleotide. This same CDR3 is encoded by further DNA sequences in the sample. This sequence joins TRBV3-1 and TRBJ1-2; TRBD1 might be the D (5 bases). The germline V gene encodes CDR1 LGHDT and CDR2 YNNKEL (reference sequence). The CDR3 length is 17 residues. The V gene lost 4 bases and the J gene lost 3 bases, with 21 bases spanning the gap. The DNA for the CDR3 is TGTGCCAGCAGCCGCGGTACAGGCGTCCCTCTTGACTATGGCTACACCTTC. Its protein product is CASSRGTGVPLDYGYTF.

This clone came up many times. V and J are TRBV6-1 and TRBJ2-7, with 16 positions matching TRBD2. The CDR3 is 17 residues long. J was trimmed by 2 bases and V by 5 bases; bases with no gene match: 6. Germline V gives CDR1 MNHNS, CDR2 SASEGT. The CDR3: CASSFSGTSGGAYEQYF. The CDR3 nucleotides read TGTGCCAGCAGTTTCTCCGGGACTAGCGGGGGGGCCTACGAGCAGTACTTC.

The chain carries TRBV27 and TRBJ2-7; D is perhaps TRBD2 (5 bases). V was clipped by 0 bases and J by 6 bases, with 12 bases between them. From germline, CDR1 is MNHEY and CDR2 SMNVEV (reference sequence). The CDR3 is 14 amino acids. In DNA form, the CDR3 reads TGTGCCAGCAGTTTATCACGGACTGAAAGCGAGCAGTACTTC. Amino acids: CASSLSRTESEQYF.